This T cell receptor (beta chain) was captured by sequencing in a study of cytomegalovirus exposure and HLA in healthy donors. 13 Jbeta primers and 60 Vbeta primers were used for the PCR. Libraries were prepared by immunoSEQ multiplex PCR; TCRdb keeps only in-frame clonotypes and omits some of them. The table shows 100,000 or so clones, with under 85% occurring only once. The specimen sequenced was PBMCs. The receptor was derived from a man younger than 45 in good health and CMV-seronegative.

The CDR3 spells CASSLETGQETQYF. The CDR3 DNA reads as TGTGCCAGCAGCTTGGAAACAGGACAAGAGACCCAGTACTTC. V is TRBV5-8 and J is TRBJ2-5, with D perhaps TRBD1 (5 bases). The CDR3 sequence is 14 residues long. The germline gives CDR1 SGHTS, CDR2 YDEGEE. V was trimmed by 0 bases and J by 2 bases, leaving 8 bases between them.